What follows are 23 T cell receptor beta chains derived from one specimen sequenced in a study of response to subunit inactivated influenza vaccine. TCRdb reanalysed the RT-PCR reads using MiXCR and keeps one entry per CDR3 protein. This table holds 500,000 to 600,000 distinct CDR3 sequences, approximately 10% found once. A further study also used this sample, focusing on T cells expressing NK-cell markers. That source notes: It was by 5'RACE template switching with UMIs that TCR beta cDNA was made.

The input for sequencing was PBMCs from blood, taken on the day of vaccination. The receptor set was obtained from a middle-aged man who received an inactivated influenza vaccine.

As regards this clonotype: The junction differs from germline at one of its ends, possibly a read error. V usage is TRBV7-8 and J usage is TRBJ1-5; D remains ambiguous. CDR1 is SGHVS, CDR2 FQNEAQ, per germline. This CDR3 comprises 13 residues. The CDR3 is CASSLTSTQPQHF. The CDR3 DNA follows: TGTGCCAGCAGCTTAACCAGCACTCAGCCCCAGCATTTT.

This sequence joins TRBV7-2 and TRBJ2-5, with 9 positions matching TRBD2. V shed 5 bases and J 6 bases; nucleotides not matched to a gene: 10. The CDR3 sequence is 15 residues long. In germline, CDR1 is SGHTA, CDR2 FQGNSA. The CDR3 region has the DNA TGTGCCAGCAGCCCTCTCGCGGGGGGGCCGAAGACCCAGTACTTC. Encoded protein: CASSPLAGGPKTQYF.

This clonotype was counted a few times. CDR3 protein: CSARDPREGEGYEQYF. For the CDR3, the DNA is TGCAGTGCTAGAGACCCAAGGGAAGGGGAAGGCTACGAGCAGTACTTC. This chain links TRBV20-1 with TRBJ2-7; D is perhaps TRBD1 (5 bases). Germline V gene sequence: CDR1 DFQATT, CDR2 SNEGSKA (reference sequence). Trimming removed 0 bases at V and 3 bases at J, with 18 bases between. This CDR3 region has 16 residues.

The V call is TRBV7-2, the J call TRBJ2-1; tentatively, D is TRBD2 (6 bases). The CDR3 loop spans 13 amino acids. V was clipped by 5 bases and J by 13 bases, with 18 bases between them. The germline V gene encodes CDR1 SGHTA and CDR2 FQGNSA. The CDR3 coding sequence is TGTGCCAGCAGCCTCAGGGTGGGGGGTGACCAGTTCTTC. Protein product: CASSLRVGGDQFF.

In its sample, this clonotype was seen a few times. The J gene is TRBJ2-2, the V gene TRBV10-3; D call uncertain. Germline V gene lookup returns CDR1 ENHRY and CDR2 SYGVKD. Trimming took off 2 bases at V and 2 bases at J, with 6 bases between the two ends. CDR3 size: 14 residues. CDR3 loop: CAISEAINTGELFF. CDR3 bases: TGTGCCATCAGTGAGGCAATAAACACCGGGGAGCTGTTTTTT.

The rearrangement uses TRBV28 and TRBJ2-6; D not resolved. CDR1 and CDR2 (germline): MDHEN, SYDVKM. CDR3 length equals 16 residues. The V gene lost 2 bases and the J gene lost 0 bases, with 8 bases spanning the gap. The CDR3 DNA sequence: TGTGCCAGCAGTTTAATCGGGCGCTCTGGGGCCAACGTCCTGACTTTC. It translates to CASSLIGRSGANVLTF.

This clonotype was counted at least ten times. CDR3 loop: CSAKTLAGGGSDTQYF. The CDR3 DNA reads TGCAGTGCTAAAACTCTAGCGGGGGGCGGGTCAGATACGCAGTATTTT. This chain connects TRBV20-1 to TRBJ2-3, with 11 positions matching TRBD2. The V and J ends lost 4 bases and 4 bases, in that order; junction bases with no gene match: 10. The CDR3 contains 16 residues. Germline-derived CDR1 and CDR2 are DFQATT and SNEGSKA (reference sequence).

CDR3 coding DNA: TGTGCCAGCAGTTACACTGGATCTGGAAACACCATATATTTT. It is translated as CASSYTGSGNTIYF. The rearrangement joins TRBV6-5 to TRBJ1-3; D gene unclear. Looked up from germline, CDR1 is MNHEY and CDR2 is SVGAGI. The CDR3 consists of 14 residues. V shed 2 bases and J shed 1 base, with 6 bases lying between them.

The V gene is TRBV7-2, the J gene TRBJ2-7; D gene uncertain. Germline V gene lookup returns CDR1 SGHTA and CDR2 FQGNSA. Trimming stripped 5 bases from V and 3 bases from J, with 20 bases between. The CDR3 contains 16 residues. The CDR3 nucleotides are TGTGCCAGCAGCCCCTGGGGTGTGGGGAACGGCTACGAGCAGTACTTC. Protein sequence: CASSPWGVGNGYEQYF.

This clonotype was observed a few times. The V gene is TRBV28, the J gene TRBJ2-7; 9 bases match TRBD2. Looked up from germline, CDR1 is MDHEN and CDR2 is SYDVKM. CDR3 length equals 16 residues. Losses at the gene ends were 5 bases for V and 3 bases for J; bases not matched to a gene: 11. CDR3: CASSPPVAGVHYEQYF. The CDR3 nucleotides are TGTGCCAGCAGTCCACCGGTAGCGGGAGTCCACTACGAGCAGTACTTC.

V is TRBV25-1 and J is TRBJ1-2, with 7 positions matching TRBD1. With 4 bases clipped from V and 3 bases from J, the junction kept 5 bases outside the gene matches. This CDR3 comprises 14 residues. Germline V gene sequence: CDR1 MGHDK, CDR2 SYGVNS. CDR3 residues: CASSATGLDYGYTF. DNA for the CDR3: TGTGCCAGCAGTGCGACAGGGTTGGACTATGGCTACACCTTC.

The V call is TRBV5-1, the J call TRBJ2-2; 11 bases map to TRBD1. The trim removed 2 bases at V and 4 bases at J, leaving 4 bases unmatched. The CDR3 is 16 amino acids. CDR1 is SGHRS and CDR2 is YFSETQ in the germline V gene. This chain's CDR3 is CASSFRTGGPTGELFF. CDR3 nucleotides: TGCGCCAGCAGCTTCCGGACAGGGGGCCCCACCGGGGAGCTGTTTTTT.

This sequence joins TRBV13 and TRBJ2-7; 11 positions agree with TRBD2. Germline-derived CDR1 and CDR2 are PRHDT and FYEKMQ (reference sequence). The length of the CDR3 is 15 residues. V dropped 3 bases and J dropped 4; count of bases not matched to a gene: 5. For the CDR3, the DNA is TGTGCCAGCAGCTTCTGGCTAGCGGGAGGTTACGAGCAGTACTTC. It codes for CASSFWLAGGYEQYF.

This chain uses TRBV3-1 with TRBJ2-7, with a possible D match to TRBD2 (6 bases). V dropped 5 bases and J dropped 6 bases, with 20 bases sitting between them. CDR3 length: 15 amino acids. Germline V gene lookup returns CDR1 LGHDT and CDR2 YNNKEL (reference sequence). The CDR3 DNA follows: TGTGCCAGCAGCTTCGGGATTAGCGGCCTACCCGAGCAGTACTTC. Protein: CASSFGISGLPEQYF.

This clonotype turned up a few times. The V call is TRBV20-1, the J call TRBJ2-3; 7 bases agree with TRBD1. Trimming removed 6 bases from V and 6 bases from J; junction bases left unmatched: 9. Germline CDR1 and CDR2: DFQATT and SNEGSKA (reference sequence). This CDR3 has 13 residues. Here the CDR3 DNA reads TGCAGTGCCTCGACAGGGTTCGGGGATACGCAGTATTTT. Residues: CSASTGFGDTQYF.

The CDR3 bases are TGCAGTGGAGGTACGGGTACCTACGAGCAGTACTTC. Translating it yields CSGGTGTYEQYF. The V and J genes are TRBV20-1 and TRBJ2-7; D not certain. Germline CDR1 is DFQATT and CDR2 is SNEGSKA (reference sequence). Trimming removed 7 bases from V and 2 bases from J, with 12 bases in between. CDR3 length: 12 amino acids.

The genes are TRBV7-3 and TRBJ2-3, with 10 bases fitting TRBD2. After removal of 5 bases from V and 6 bases from J, the junction contained 11 bases not matched to a gene. CDR1 and CDR2 from the germline V gene are SGHTA and FQGTGA. The CDR3 extends over 16 amino acids. CDR3 DNA sequence: TGTGCCAGCAGCGCTAGGAGCGGGAGGGCCCTCGATACGCAGTATTTT. Its protein is CASSARSGRALDTQYF.

The chain couples TRBV21-1 to TRBJ2-7; the table's D call of TRBD1 was not tested on the DNA. TRBV21-1 is classified as a pseudogene. This CDR3 is 11 amino acids long. The CDR3 nucleotides read TGTGCCACCCCCTGGTCATACGAGCAGTACTTC. Its translation: CATPWSYEQYF.

In this sample, this clonotype turned up a few times. The rearrangement links TRBV7-2 to TRBJ2-7; maybe TRBD2 (5 bases). This CDR3 region has 14 residues. Germline lookup yields CDR1 SGHTA and CDR2 FQGNSA. Trimming took 5 bases from V and 4 from J, leaving 15 bases between them. CDR3 sequence (DNA): TGTGCCAGCAGCAAGACTCGAGGGCCTTACGAGCAGTACTTC. Its translation: CASSKTRGPYEQYF.

This clonotype showed up just a few times. The CDR3 loop reads CSTISSGTDTQYF. The CDR3 DNA reads as TGCAGCACAATTAGTAGCGGCACAGATACGCAGTATTTT. The chain is built from TRBV20-1 and TRBJ2-3, with a weak D call TRBD2 (5 bases). Germline lookup yields CDR1 DFQATT and CDR2 SNEGSKA (reference sequence). The length of the CDR3 is 13 residues.

In this sample, this clonotype turned up a few times. The V and J genes are TRBV28 and TRBJ2-5; D gene unclear. Trimming removed 6 bases at V and 3 bases at J, with 8 bases between. CDR1 and CDR2 from the germline V gene are MDHEN and SYDVKM. This CDR3 has 12 amino acids. CDR3 in amino acids: CASSRKEETQYF. CDR3 DNA sequence: TGTGCCAGCAGCCGTAAGGAAGAGACCCAGTACTTC. The full variable domain, with the rest looked up from reference TRBV28 and TRBJ2-5, is DVKVTQSSRYLVKRTGEKVFLECVQDMDHENMFWYRQDPGLGLRLIYFSYDVKMKEKGDIPEGYSVSREKKERFSLILESASTNQTSMYLCASSRKEETQYFGPGTRLLVL.

This clonotype has a single count. The genes are TRBV4-3 and TRBJ2-7; D is unclear. CDR3 size: 14 residues. V lost 0 bases and J lost 1, with 7 bases in between. CDR1 is LGHNA, CDR2 YSLEER, per germline. CDR3 sequence: CASSQEVSSYEQYF. CDR3 nucleotides: TGCGCCAGCAGCCAAGAGGTCAGTTCCTACGAGCAGTACTTC.

The table lists this clonotype with a few counts. This chain joins TRBV18 and TRBJ2-5, with D perhaps matching TRBD1 or TRBD2 (5 bases each). Germline V gives CDR1 KGHSH, CDR2 LQKENI. The CDR3 is 12 amino acids. V shed 4 bases and J shed 13 bases, with 16 bases lying between them. The CDR3 reads CASSQRAGTWYF. The CDR3 DNA follows: TGTGCCAGCTCACAACGCGCCGGGACCTGGTACTTC.